This TCR beta chain was identified in a study of blood T cells in healthy people across ages. Study-level points and caveats: Naive T cell percentage by flow cytometry tracked strongly with beta diversity.

In germline, CDR1 is SGHTA, CDR2 FQGNSA. CDR3 length equals 16 residues. The ends lost 5 bases at V and 3 bases at J; junction bases unmatched: 7. Notes on this clonotype: Its matching antigen is unknown.

Donors were systemically healthy Caucasian individuals from Russia aged about 6 to 95 years. Sample-barcoded 5' priming and a J-beta primer mix drove a second PCR of about 6 to 12 cycles. A tag from a template-switch adaptor with 12 random nucleotides marked each cDNA molecule. Each of the samples gave a minimum of 2.5 million paired-end reads that contained CDR3. TCRdb re-called the 5' RACE reads with MiXCR, one entry per CDR3 protein. The table has 550,000 to 750,000 distinct CDR3 sequences, around 20% seen once. The chain recombines TRBV7-2 with TRBJ1-3, with TRBD1 matching 10 bases. Specimen: blood. The source of this sequence is a man in his 70s in good health. CDR3 amino acids: CASSLKTGGVGNTIYF. In DNA form, the CDR3 reads TGTGCCAGCAGCCTTAAGACAGGGGGCGTTGGAAACACCATATATTTT.